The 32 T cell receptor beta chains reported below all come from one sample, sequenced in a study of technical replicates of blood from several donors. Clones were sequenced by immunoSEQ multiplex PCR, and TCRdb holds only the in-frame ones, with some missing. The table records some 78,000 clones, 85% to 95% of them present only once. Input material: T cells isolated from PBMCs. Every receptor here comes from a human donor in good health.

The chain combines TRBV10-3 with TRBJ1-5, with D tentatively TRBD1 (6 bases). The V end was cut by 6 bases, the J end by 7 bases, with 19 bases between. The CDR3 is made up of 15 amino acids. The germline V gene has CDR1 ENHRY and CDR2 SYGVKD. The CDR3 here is CAISSTGSNSQPQHF. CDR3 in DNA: TGTGCCATCAGCAGTACAGGGAGCAATAGCCAGCCCCAGCATTTT.

The CDR3 loop reads CASSALGGEQFF. CDR3 in DNA: TGTGCCAGCAGCGCTTTAGGAGGTGAGCAGTTCTTC. The chain has TRBV7-2 and TRBJ2-1; perhaps TRBD2 as D (5 bases). The V gene lost 5 bases and the J gene lost 9 bases, with 11 bases spanning the gap. Germline V lookup: CDR1 SGHTA, CDR2 FQGNSA. The length of the CDR3 is 12 residues.

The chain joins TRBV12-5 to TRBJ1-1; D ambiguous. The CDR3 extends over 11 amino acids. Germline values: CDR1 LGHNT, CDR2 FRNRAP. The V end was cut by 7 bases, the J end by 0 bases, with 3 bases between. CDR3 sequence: CASAMNTEAFF. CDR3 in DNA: TGTGCTAGTGCCATGAACACTGAAGCTTTCTTT.

CDR3 protein: CASSLSGGYGYTF. In nucleotides, the CDR3 is TGTGCCAGCAGTTTATCAGGGGGCTATGGCTACACCTTC. The V call is TRBV28, the J call TRBJ1-2, with TRBD1 identical over 7 bases. V lost 1 base and J lost 4; bases outside the gene matches: 0. The CDR3 length is 13 residues. Germline V gene sequence: CDR1 MDHEN, CDR2 SYDVKM.

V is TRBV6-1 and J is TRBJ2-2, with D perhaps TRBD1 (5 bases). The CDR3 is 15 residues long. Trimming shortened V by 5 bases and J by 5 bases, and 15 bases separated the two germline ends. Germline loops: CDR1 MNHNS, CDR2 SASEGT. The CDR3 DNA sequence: TGTGCCAGCAGTACTCTGGGGCAGGGAACCGGGGAGCTGTTTTTT. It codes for CASSTLGQGTGELFF.

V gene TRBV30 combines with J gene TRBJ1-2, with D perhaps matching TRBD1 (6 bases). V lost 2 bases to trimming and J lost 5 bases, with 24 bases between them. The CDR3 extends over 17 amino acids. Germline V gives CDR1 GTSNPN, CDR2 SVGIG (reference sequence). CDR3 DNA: TGTGCCTGGAGTCCCTGGGGGGGGGCAGGCTTCTTTTATGGCTACACCTTC. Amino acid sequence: CAWSPWGGAGFFYGYTF. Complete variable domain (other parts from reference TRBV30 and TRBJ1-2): SQTIHQWPATLVQPVGSPLSLECTVEGTSNPNLYWYRQAAGRGLQLLFYSVGIGQISSEVPQNLSASRPQDRQFILSSKKLLLSDSGFYLCAWSPWGGAGFFYGYTFGSGTRLTVV.

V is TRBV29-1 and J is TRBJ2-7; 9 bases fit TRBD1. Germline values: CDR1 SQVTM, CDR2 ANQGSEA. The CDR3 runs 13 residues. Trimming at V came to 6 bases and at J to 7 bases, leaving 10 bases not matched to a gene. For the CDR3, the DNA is TGCAGCGTCTCCCGGGACAGGGTCGAGGAGCAGTACTTC. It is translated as CSVSRDRVEEQYF.

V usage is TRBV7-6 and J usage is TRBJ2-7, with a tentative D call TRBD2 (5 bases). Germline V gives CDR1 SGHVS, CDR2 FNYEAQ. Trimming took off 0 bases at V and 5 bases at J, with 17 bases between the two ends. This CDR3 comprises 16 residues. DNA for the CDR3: TGTGCCAGCAGCTTAGCTAGGACGGGGTCCCCGCACGAGCAGTACTTC. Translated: CASSLARTGSPHEQYF. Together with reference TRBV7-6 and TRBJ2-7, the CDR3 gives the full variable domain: GAGVSQSPRYKVTKRGQDVALRCDPISGHVSLYWYRQALGQGPEFLTYFNYEAQQDKSGLPNDRFSAERPEGSISTLTIQRTEQRDSAMYRCASSLARTGSPHEQYFGPGTRLTVT.

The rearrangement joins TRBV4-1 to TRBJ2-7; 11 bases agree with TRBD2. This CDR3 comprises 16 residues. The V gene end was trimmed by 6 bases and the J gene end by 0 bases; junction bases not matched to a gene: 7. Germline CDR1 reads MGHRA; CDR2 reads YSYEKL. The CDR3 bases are TGCGCCAGCAGTCTCGAAGGGACTAGCGGCTCCTACGAGCAGTACTTC. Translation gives CASSLEGTSGSYEQYF.

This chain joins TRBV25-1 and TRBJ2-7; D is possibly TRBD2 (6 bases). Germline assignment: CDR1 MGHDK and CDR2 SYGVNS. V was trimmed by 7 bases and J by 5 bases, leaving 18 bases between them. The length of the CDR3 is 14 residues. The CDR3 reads CASITTEGTHEQYF. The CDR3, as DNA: TGTGCCAGCATTACCACGGAGGGTACCCACGAGCAGTACTTC.

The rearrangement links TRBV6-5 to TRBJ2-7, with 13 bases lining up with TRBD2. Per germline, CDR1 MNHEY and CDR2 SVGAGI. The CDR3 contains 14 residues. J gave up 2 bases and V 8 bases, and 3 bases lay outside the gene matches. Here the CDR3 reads CASRGLAGAYEQYF. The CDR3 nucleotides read TGTGCCAGCCGCGGACTAGCGGGAGCCTACGAGCAGTACTTC.

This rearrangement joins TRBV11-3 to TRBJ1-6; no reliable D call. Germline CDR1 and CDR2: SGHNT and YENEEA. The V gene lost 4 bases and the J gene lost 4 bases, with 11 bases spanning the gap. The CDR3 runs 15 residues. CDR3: CASSSPGGYNSPLHF. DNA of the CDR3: TGTGCCAGCAGCTCTCCGGGTGGTTATAATTCACCCCTCCACTTT.

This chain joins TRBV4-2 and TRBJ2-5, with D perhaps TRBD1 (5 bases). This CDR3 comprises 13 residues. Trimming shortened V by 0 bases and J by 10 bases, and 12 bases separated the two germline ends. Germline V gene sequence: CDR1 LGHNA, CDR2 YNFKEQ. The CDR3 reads CASSQEVDRRQYF. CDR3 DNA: TGTGCCAGCAGCCAAGAAGTAGACAGACGCCAGTACTTC.

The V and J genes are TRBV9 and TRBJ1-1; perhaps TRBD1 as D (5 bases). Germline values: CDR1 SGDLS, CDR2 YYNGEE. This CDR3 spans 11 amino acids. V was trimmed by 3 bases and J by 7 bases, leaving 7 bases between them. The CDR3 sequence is CASSAGLEAFF. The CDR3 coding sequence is TGTGCCAGCAGCGCGGGACTTGAAGCTTTCTTT.

The CDR3 DNA reads TGCGCCAGCAGCCTCTTGACTAGCGGGGGCCGGGATGAGCAGTTCTTC. It codes for CASSLLTSGGRDEQFF. This chain links TRBV5-1 with TRBJ2-1; 12 bases are shared with TRBD2. The V gene's germline CDR1 is SGHRS and CDR2 YFSETQ. J was trimmed by 8 bases and V by 4 bases; bases with no gene match: 10. The CDR3 runs to 16 residues.

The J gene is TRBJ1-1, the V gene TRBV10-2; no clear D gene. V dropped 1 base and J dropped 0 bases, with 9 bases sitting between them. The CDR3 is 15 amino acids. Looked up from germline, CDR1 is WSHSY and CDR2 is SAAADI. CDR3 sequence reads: CASSEYVQLNTEAFF. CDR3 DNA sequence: TGCGCCAGCAGTGAGTACGTACAGTTGAACACTGAAGCTTTCTTT.

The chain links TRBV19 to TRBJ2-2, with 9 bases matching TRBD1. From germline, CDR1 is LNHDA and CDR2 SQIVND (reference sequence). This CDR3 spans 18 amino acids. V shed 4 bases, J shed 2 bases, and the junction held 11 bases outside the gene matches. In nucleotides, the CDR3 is TGTGCCAGTAGTACCCGTTTCCGGGACAGGGATAACACCGGGGAGCTGTTTTTT. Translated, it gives CASSTRFRDRDNTGELFF.

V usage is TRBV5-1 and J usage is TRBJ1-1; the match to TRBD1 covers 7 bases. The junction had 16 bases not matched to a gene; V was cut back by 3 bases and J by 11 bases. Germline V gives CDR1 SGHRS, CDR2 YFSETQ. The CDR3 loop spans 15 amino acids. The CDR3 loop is CASSSYSGTAMGAFF. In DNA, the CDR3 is TGCGCCAGCAGCTCCTATTCCGGGACAGCCATGGGGGCTTTCTTT.

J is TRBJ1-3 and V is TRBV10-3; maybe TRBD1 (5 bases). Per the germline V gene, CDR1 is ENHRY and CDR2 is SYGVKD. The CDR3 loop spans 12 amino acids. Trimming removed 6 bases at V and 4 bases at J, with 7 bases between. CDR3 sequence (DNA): TGTGCCATCAGGGACATCGGAAACACCATATATTTT. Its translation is CAIRDIGNTIYF.

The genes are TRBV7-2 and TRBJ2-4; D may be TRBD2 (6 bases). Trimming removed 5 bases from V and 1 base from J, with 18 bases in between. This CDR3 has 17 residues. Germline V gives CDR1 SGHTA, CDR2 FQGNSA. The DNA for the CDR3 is TGTGCCAGCAGCACCTACGGGGGTGCAGGGGCCAAAAACATTCAGTACTTC. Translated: CASSTYGGAGAKNIQYF.

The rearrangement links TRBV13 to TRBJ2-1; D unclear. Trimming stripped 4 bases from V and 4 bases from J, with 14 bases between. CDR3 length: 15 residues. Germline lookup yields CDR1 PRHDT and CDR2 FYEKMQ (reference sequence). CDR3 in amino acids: CASSSSFQKYNEQFF. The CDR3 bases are TGTGCCAGCAGCTCGAGCTTTCAAAAATACAATGAGCAGTTCTTC.

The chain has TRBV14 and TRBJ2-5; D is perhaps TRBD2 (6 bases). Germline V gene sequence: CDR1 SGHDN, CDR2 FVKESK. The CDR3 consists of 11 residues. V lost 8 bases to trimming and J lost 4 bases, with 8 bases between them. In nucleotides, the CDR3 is TGTGCCAGCTCCGGGGGAGAGACCCAGTACTTC. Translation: CASSGGETQYF.

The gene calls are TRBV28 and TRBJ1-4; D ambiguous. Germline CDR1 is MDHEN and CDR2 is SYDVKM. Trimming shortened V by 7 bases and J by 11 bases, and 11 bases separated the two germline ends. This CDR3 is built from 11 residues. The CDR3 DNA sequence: TGTGCCAGCATTGGGGAGGTGAAACTGTTTTTT. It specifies CASIGEVKLFF.

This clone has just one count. The CDR3 DNA reads as TGCGCCAGCAGGGCAGAAGAAGCCTATAATTCACCCCTCCACTTT. Its translation is CASRAEEAYNSPLHF. This rearrangement joins TRBV5-1 to TRBJ1-6, with no clear D. CDR3 length: 15 amino acids. Germline values: CDR1 SGHRS, CDR2 YFSETQ. V was trimmed by 5 bases and J by 2 bases, leaving 11 bases between them.

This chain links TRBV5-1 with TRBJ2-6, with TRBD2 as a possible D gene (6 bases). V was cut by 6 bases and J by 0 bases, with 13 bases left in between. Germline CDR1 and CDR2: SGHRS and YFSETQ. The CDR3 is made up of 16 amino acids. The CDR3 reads CASNPRGVSGANVLTF. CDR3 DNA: TGCGCCAGCAACCCTCGCGGGGTCTCTGGGGCCAACGTCCTGACTTTC.

CDR3: CASSLTGALNTEAFF. Here the CDR3 DNA reads TGCGCCAGCAGCTTAACAGGGGCTCTGAACACTGAAGCTTTCTTT. This chain joins TRBV5-1 and TRBJ1-1, with TRBD1 matching 7 bases. CDR3 length: 15 amino acids. Germline CDR1 SGHRS, CDR2 YFSETQ. Trimming cost V 2 bases and J 0 bases; bases outside gene matches: 4. Looking up the rest from reference TRBV5-1 and TRBJ1-1 gives the full variable domain: KAGVTQTPRYLIKTRGQQVTLSCSPISGHRSVSWYQQTPGQGLQFLFEYFSETQRNKGNFPGRFSGRQFSNSRSEMNVSTLELGDSALYLCASSLTGALNTEAFFGQGTRLTVV.

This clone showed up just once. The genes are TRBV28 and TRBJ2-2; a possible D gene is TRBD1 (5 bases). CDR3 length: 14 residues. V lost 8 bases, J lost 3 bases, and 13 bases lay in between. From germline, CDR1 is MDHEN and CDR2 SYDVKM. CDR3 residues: CASLGVSDTGELFF. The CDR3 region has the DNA TGTGCCAGCCTAGGGGTGAGCGACACCGGGGAGCTGTTTTTT.

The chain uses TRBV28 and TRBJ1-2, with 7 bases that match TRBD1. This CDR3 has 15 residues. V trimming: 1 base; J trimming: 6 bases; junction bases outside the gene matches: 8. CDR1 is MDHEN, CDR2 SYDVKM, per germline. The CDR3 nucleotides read TGTGCCAGCAGTTTATTACTTACAGGGGCCCATGGCTACACCTTC. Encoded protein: CASSLLLTGAHGYTF.

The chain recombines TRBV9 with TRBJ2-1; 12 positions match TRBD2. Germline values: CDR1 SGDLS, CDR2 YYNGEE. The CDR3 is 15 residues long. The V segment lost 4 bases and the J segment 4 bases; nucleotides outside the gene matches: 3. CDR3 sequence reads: CASSKTSGGYNEQFF. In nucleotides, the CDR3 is TGTGCCAGCAGCAAGACTAGCGGGGGTTACAATGAGCAGTTCTTC.

The chain's CDR3 is CASSLKQGVFTDTQYF. CDR3 sequence (DNA): TGTGCCAGCAGCTTGAAACAGGGGGTATTCACAGATACGCAGTATTTT. The chain carries TRBV5-4 and TRBJ2-3; 8 bases map to TRBD1. The CDR3 is 16 amino acids. V lost 1 base, J lost 2 bases, and 6 bases stayed unmatched. CDR1 and CDR2 (germline): SGHNT, YYREEE (reference sequence). The entire variable domain, with the rest obtained from reference TRBV5-4 and TRBJ2-3, is as follows: ETGVTQSPTHLIKTRGQQVTLRCSSQSGHNTVSWYQQALGQGPQFIFQYYREEENGRGNFPPRFSGLQFPNYSSELNVNALELDDSALYLCASSLKQGVFTDTQYFGPGTRLTVL.

The CDR3 DNA sequence: TGCGCCAGCAGCCAAGGACTAGCGGTAGGGGACAGTAGCACAGATACGCAGTATTTT. Translation gives CASSQGLAVGDSSTDTQYF. The chain has TRBV4-1 and TRBJ2-3; 9 bases match TRBD2. The V segment lost 1 base and the J segment 0 bases; nucleotides outside the gene matches: 11. From germline, CDR1 is MGHRA and CDR2 YSYEKL. CDR3 length: 19 amino acids.

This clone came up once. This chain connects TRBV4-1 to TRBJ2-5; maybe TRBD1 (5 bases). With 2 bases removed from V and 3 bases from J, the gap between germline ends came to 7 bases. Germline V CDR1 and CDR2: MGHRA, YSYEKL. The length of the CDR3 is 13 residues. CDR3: CASSQFREETQYF. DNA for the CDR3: TGCGCCAGCAGCCAATTCAGGGAAGAGACCCAGTACTTC.